One TCR beta chain is described in this entry. The germline V gene has CDR1 MGHRA and CDR2 YSYEKL. With 7 bases clipped from V and 5 bases from J, the junction kept 7 bases outside the gene matches. This CDR3 spans 13 amino acids. Source study methods: For nucleated cells, counts were estimated from reference gene primer amplification. Produced via immunoSEQ multiplex PCR; TCRdb's table is partial and in-frame only. D and trimming come from the DNA, and the V and J calls and clone size come from that table. Of about 160,000 clones listed, approximately 88% are singletons. The data originate from a study of blood T cell repertoires in COVID-19. Turning to the study itself: PBMCs, B-cell-depleted T cells, or T cells provided the cDNA or gDNA that made up the material.

The sequence was collected from a man aged 55 to 70 with acute or convalescent COVID-19. The V gene is TRBV4-1, the J gene TRBJ2-7; 8 bases align to TRBD1. What was sequenced was peripheral blood. The CDR3 sequence: CASNAQGADEQYF. DNA for the CDR3: TGCGCCAGCAATGCCCAGGGGGCGGACGAGCAGTACTTC.